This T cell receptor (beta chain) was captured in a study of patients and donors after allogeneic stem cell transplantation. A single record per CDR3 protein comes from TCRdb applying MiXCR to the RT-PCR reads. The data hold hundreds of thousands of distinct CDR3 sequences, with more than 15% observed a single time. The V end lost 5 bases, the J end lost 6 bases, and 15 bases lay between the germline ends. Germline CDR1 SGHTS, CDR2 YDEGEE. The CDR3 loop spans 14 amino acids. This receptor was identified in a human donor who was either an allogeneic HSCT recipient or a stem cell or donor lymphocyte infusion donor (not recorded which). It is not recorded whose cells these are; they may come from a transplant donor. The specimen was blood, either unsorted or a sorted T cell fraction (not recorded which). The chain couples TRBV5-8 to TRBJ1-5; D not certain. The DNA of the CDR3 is TGTGCCAGCAGTCTACCCTCGGGTTCTCAGCCCCAGCATTTT. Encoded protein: CASSLPSGSQPQHF.